The TCR beta chain described here comes from a study of shared clonotypes between healthy human individuals. Germline-derived CDR1 and CDR2 are MNHNY and SVGAGI (reference sequence). Deletions cut 6 bases from V and 1 base from J, with 9 bases between. CDR3 length: 13 residues. Comments on this clone: The antigen remains unidentified. Other nucleotide sequences from this sample produce the same CDR3.

General observations from the study: Memory subsets generally showed smaller estimated richness than naive subsets did.

Running of the assay took place at deep level. Assay used: immunoSEQ multiplex PCR; TCRdb lists only in-frame clones, some missing. The sample carries around 2.1 million clones, approximately 96% recorded once. There were only Caucasian adults among the donors, and all lived in Nashville, Tennessee. CD4+ cells yielded CD45RA+ naive and CD45RA-negative memory subsets. This sequence originates from a man younger than 30 in good health. Sequencing was performed on naive CD4+ T cells sorted from blood. Subset reported: CD45RA+ positively selected. This rearrangement joins TRBV6-6 to TRBJ1-1; no clear D gene. This CDR3 is CASSPPGNTEAFF. CDR3 DNA sequence: TGTGCCAGCAGCCCCCCCGGGAACACTGAAGCTTTCTTT.